This record concerns one T cell receptor beta chain sequence. Generated by immunoSEQ multiplex PCR, the TCRdb table keeps only in-frame clones and is missing some. The repertoire holds 180,000 or so clones, with around 85% as singletons. In germline, CDR1 is MNHNS, CDR2 SASEGT. The CDR3 length is 14 residues. V was clipped by 5 bases and J by 5 bases; unmatched bases: 8. The sample originates from a study of blood T cell repertoires in COVID-19. The clonotype originates from a man aged 50 or older who had recovered from COVID-19. This chain connects TRBV6-1 to TRBJ2-5; 7 bases align to TRBD1. Specimen: peripheral blood. CDR3 sequence reads: CASSQGTARETQYF. In DNA, the CDR3 is TGTGCCAGCAGTCAAGGGACAGCCCGGGAGACCCAGTACTTC.